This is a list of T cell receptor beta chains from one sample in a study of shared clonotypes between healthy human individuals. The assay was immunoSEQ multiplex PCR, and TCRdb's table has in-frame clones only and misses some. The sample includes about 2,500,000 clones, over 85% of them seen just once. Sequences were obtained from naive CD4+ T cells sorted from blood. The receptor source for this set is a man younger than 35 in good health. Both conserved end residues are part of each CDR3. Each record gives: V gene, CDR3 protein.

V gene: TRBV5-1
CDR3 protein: CASSWGQGTSTNEKLFF

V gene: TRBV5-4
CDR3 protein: CASSLDGSRGGEQFF

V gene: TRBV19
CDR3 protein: CASSHRDEGYTF

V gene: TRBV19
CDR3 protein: CASRPLTGGDVYGYTF

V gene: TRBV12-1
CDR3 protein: CASSPDRSHPSYNEQFF

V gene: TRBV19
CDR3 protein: CASRDRGEETQYF

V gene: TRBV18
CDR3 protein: CASSPLTASSYEQYF

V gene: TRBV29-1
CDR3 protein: CSVLRQGQSGYTF

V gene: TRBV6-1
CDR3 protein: CASSEGRPRVEQYF

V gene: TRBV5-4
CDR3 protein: CASSLQGAGDTQYF

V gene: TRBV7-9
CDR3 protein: CASSHGDSREKLFF

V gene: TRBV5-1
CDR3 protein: CASSSGQPNTEAFF

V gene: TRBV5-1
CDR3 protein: CASTAVPESKPQHF

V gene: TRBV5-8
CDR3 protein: CASSLRGRAAYGYTF

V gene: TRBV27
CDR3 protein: CASSLSQAHPYEQYF

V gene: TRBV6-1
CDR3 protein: CASSEGGMDEQYF

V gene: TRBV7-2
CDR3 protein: CASSGQNSYEQYF

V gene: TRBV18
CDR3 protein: CASSPTEGGTEAFF

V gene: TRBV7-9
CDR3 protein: CASSLATGVGETQYF

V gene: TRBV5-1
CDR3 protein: CASSADRGNYGYTF

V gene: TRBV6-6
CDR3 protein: CASNHGGTEAFF

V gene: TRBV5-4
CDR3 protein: CASSVPSGRAGTDTQYF

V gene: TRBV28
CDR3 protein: CASSFGQGHEQYF

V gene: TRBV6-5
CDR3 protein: CASSYKDTQYF

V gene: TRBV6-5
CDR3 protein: CASSYSGQSTGELFF

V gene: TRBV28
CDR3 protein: CASRAPGGGADTEAFF

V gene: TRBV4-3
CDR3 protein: CASSQEVQQAGLPEAFF

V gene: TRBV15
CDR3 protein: CATSRDPAGELFF

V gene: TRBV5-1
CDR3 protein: CASSGGKVVSGSDTQYF

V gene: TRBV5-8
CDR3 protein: CASSHGDRVTPEAFF

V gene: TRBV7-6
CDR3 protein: CASSLGQVANEKLFF